This TCR beta chain was profiled in a study of early T cells in non-severe SARS-CoV-2 infection. The wider study: Investigators sequenced bulk RNA drawn from unsorted whole blood, and chains remained unpaired.

This clonotype has ten or more counts. Individual cDNA molecules carried attached unique molecular identifiers. TCRdb reprocessed the 5' RACE reads with MiXCR, giving one entry per CDR3 protein. The sample holds roughly 110,000 distinct CDR3 sequences, around 10% seen once. Germline CDR1 is SEHNR and CDR2 is FQNEAQ (reference sequence). The CDR3 totals 11 residues. Deletions cut 1 base from V and 11 bases from J, with 7 bases between. The J gene is TRBJ2-3, the V gene TRBV7-9; D call uncertain. The clonotype comes from an adult who was a healthcare worker with PCR-confirmed SARS-CoV-2 infection or an uninfected control (not recorded which). Material for sequencing was whole blood. CDR3 residues: CASSLDFGQYF. CDR3 nucleotide sequence: TGTGCCAGCAGCTTAGATTTTGGGCAGTATTTT. The full variable domain, in which reference TRBV7-9 and TRBJ2-3 provide the parts outside the CDR3, is DTGVSQNPRHKITKRGQNVTFRCDPISEHNRLYWYRQTLGQGPEFLTYFQNEAQLEKSRLLSDRFSAERPKGSFSTLEIQRTEQGDSAMYLCASSLDFGQYFGPGTRLTVL.